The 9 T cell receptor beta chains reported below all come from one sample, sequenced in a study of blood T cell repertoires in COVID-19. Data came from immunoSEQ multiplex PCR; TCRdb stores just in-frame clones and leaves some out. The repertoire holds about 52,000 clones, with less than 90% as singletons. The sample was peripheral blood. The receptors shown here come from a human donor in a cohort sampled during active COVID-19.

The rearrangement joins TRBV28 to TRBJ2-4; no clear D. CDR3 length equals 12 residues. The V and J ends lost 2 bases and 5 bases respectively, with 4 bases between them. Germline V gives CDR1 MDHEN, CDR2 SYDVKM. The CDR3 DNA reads TGTGCCAGCAGTTTAACAGAAAACATTCAGTACTTC. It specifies CASSLTENIQYF.

CDR3 protein: CAPPGVQINEQFF. CDR3 sequence (DNA): TGTGCCCCCCCCGGGGTGCAGATCAATGAGCAGTTCTTC. The chain employs TRBV5-6 and TRBJ2-1; TRBD2 might be the D (5 bases). The CDR3 has 13 amino acids. Germline-derived CDR1 and CDR2 are SGHDT and YYEEEE. The V and J ends lost 10 bases and 6 bases respectively, with 17 bases between them.

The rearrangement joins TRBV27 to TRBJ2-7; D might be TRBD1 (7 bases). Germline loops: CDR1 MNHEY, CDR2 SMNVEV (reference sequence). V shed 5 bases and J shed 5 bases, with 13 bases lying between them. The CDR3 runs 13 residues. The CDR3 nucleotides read TGTGCCAGCAGTCGACAGGGAGGCGACGAGCAGTACTTC. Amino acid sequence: CASSRQGGDEQYF.

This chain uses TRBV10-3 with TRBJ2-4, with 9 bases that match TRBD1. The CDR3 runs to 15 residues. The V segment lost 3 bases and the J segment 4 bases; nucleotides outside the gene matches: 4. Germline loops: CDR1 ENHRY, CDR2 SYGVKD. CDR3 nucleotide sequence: TGTGCCATCAGTGAAAGGGGACAGGGTAAAAACATTCAGTACTTC. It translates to CAISERGQGKNIQYF.

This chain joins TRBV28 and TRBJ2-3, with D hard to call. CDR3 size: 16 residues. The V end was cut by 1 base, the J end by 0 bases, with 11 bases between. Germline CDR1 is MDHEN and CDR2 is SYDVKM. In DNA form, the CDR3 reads TGTGCCAGCAGTTTATCCGGGTCCTCTAGCACAGATACGCAGTATTTT. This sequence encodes CASSLSGSSSTDTQYF.

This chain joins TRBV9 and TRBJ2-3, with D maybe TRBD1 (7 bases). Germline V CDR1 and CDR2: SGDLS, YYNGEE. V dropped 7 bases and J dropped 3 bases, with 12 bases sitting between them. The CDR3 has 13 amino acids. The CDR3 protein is CASEGGQTDTQYF. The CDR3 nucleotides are TGTGCCAGCGAGGGGGGACAGACAGATACGCAGTATTTT.

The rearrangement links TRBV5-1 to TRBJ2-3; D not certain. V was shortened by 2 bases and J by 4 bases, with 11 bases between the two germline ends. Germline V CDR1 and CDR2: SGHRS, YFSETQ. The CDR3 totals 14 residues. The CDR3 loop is CASSFYNLADTQYF. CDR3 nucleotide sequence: TGCGCCAGCAGCTTTTACAATCTTGCAGATACGCAGTATTTT. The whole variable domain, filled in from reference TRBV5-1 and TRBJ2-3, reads KAGVTQTPRYLIKTRGQQVTLSCSPISGHRSVSWYQQTPGQGLQFLFEYFSETQRNKGNFPGRFSGRQFSNSRSEMNVSTLELGDSALYLCASSFYNLADTQYFGPGTRLTVL.

CDR3 DNA sequence: TGTGCCAGCAGTTCGACTCGACTAGCGGGAAATCCAGATACGCAGTATTTT. This codes for CASSSTRLAGNPDTQYF. The rearrangement joins TRBV28 to TRBJ2-3, with 11 bases identical to TRBD2. The CDR3 spans 17 residues. With 4 bases clipped from V and 4 bases from J, the junction kept 10 bases outside the gene matches. Germline V CDR1 and CDR2: MDHEN, SYDVKM.

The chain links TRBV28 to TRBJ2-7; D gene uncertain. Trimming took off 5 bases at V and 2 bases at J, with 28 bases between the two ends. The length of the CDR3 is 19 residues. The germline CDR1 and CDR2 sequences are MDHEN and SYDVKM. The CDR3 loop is CASSPVVPAPNYNTYEQYF. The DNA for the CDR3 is TGTGCCAGCAGTCCCGTGGTGCCAGCCCCAAACTACAACACCTACGAGCAGTACTTC.